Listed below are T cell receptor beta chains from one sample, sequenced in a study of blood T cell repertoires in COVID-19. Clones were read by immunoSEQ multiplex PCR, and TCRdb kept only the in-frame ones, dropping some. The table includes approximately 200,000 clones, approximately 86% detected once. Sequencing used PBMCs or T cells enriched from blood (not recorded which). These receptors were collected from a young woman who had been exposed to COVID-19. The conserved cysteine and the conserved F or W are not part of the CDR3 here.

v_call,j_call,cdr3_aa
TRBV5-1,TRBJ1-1,ASSSGQSNEAF
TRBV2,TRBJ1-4,ASTGSTGGSGNEKLF
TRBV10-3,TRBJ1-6,ATEQGPNSPLH
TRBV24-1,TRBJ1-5,ATRQGSFQPQH
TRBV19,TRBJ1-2,ASSMGRGGVRDGYT
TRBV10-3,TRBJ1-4,AISESLGLEEKLF
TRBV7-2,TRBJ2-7,ASSLKGQSGYEQY
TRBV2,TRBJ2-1,ASSVVVLSEQF
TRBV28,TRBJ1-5,ASSITGVSQPQH
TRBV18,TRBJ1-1,ASSPGQGRTEAF
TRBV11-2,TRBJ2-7,ASSPSGGTYEQY
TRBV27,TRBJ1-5,ASGWTGGRNQPQH